Below are 16 T cell receptor beta chains sequenced from a single sample in a study of cytomegalovirus exposure and HLA in healthy donors. 60 Vbeta and 13 Jbeta primers were used in PCR. This table comes from immunoSEQ multiplex PCR, and its TCRdb copy is limited to in-frame clones, with some not included. The data hold roughly 93,000 clones, with 76% observed a single time. The sequenced sample was PBMCs. These receptors came from a middle-aged man in good health and CMV-seronegative.

The V gene is TRBV29-1, the J gene TRBJ1-4, with 7 bases fitting TRBD1. Germline V gives CDR1 SQVTM, CDR2 ANQGSEA. Trimming cost V 5 bases and J 2 bases; bases outside gene matches: 2. The CDR3 is made up of 13 amino acids. CDR3 nucleotide sequence: TGCAGCGTTACGGGACAGACTAATGAAAAACTGTTTTTT. Protein: CSVTGQTNEKLFF.

V gene TRBV5-8 combines with J gene TRBJ2-2, with 11 positions matching TRBD2. The V segment lost 2 bases and the J segment 2 bases; nucleotides outside the gene matches: 2. CDR1 is SGHTS and CDR2 is YDEGEE in the germline V gene. The CDR3 is made up of 16 amino acids. The CDR3 nucleotides are TGTGCCAGCAGCTTAGGACTAGCGGGTAACACCGGGGAGCTGTTTTTT. It translates to CASSLGLAGNTGELFF.

This sequence joins TRBV2 and TRBJ2-7; D possibly corresponds to TRBD1 (6 bases). Between the trimmed V and J ends, which lost 3 bases and 0 bases, there was a span of 12 bases. CDR3 length: 15 amino acids. The germline V gene encodes CDR1 SNHLY and CDR2 FYNNEI. CDR3 sequence reads: CASSDGQGSSYEQYF. CDR3 bases: TGTGCCAGCAGTGATGGTCAGGGGTCCTCCTACGAGCAGTACTTC.

The chain recombines TRBV7-2 with TRBJ1-5; possible D gene TRBD1, 5 bases. The germline V gene has CDR1 SGHTA and CDR2 FQGNSA. The V end was cut by 5 bases, the J end by 5 bases, with 16 bases between. The CDR3 has 15 amino acids. In nucleotides, the CDR3 is TGTGCCAGCAGCCTCGGGGCAGGACTATATCAGCCCCAGCATTTT. Protein sequence: CASSLGAGLYQPQHF.

The chain couples TRBV20-1 to TRBJ1-1; 7 bases align to TRBD1. J gave up 11 bases and V 6 bases, and 9 bases lay outside the gene matches. Germline loops: CDR1 DFQATT, CDR2 SNEGSKA (reference sequence). This CDR3 region has 11 residues. The DNA of the CDR3 is TGCAGTGCCTCCAGGACAGGATCTGCTTTCTTT. It codes for CSASRTGSAFF.

The chain joins TRBV7-9 to TRBJ2-7; D is perhaps TRBD2 (6 bases). Germline loops: CDR1 SEHNR, CDR2 FQNEAQ (reference sequence). The germline V and J ends were trimmed by 7 bases and 6 bases, with 22 bases remaining between them. The CDR3 spans 15 residues. The CDR3 sequence: CASTLQAGGEGEQYF. CDR3 bases: TGTGCCAGCACCCTTCAGGCTGGCGGGGAAGGCGAGCAGTACTTC.

The rearrangement links TRBV7-9 to TRBJ2-1; possibly TRBD2 for D (5 bases). Germline CDR1 reads SEHNR; CDR2 reads FQNEAQ (reference sequence). CDR3 length equals 13 residues. Trimming pared 2 bases from V and 15 bases from J, leaving 17 bases between. Here the CDR3 DNA reads TGTGCCAGCAGCTTACCCGGTTCCGGGGTACTGTTCTTC. The encoded protein is CASSLPGSGVLFF.

The V and J genes are TRBV7-2 and TRBJ2-7; 13 bases match TRBD2. The CDR3 is 17 amino acids. Germline lookup yields CDR1 SGHTA and CDR2 FQGNSA. V dropped 5 bases and J dropped 6; count of bases not matched to a gene: 13. CDR3 coding DNA: TGTGCCAGCAGCGCCACTTACGGACTAGCGGGGGAAGGCGAGCAGTACTTC. Protein sequence: CASSATYGLAGEGEQYF.

This clone showed up just once. The CDR3 loop is CASSSQGSDTQYF. For the CDR3, the DNA is TGTGCCAGCAGCTCCCAGGGGTCAGATACGCAGTATTTT. The chain uses TRBV5-5 and TRBJ2-3, with TRBD1 as a possible D gene (6 bases). Germline loops: CDR1 SGHKS, CDR2 YYEKEE (reference sequence). Trimming shortened V by 3 bases and J by 4 bases, and 9 bases separated the two germline ends. The CDR3 length is 13 residues.

CDR3: CVRSLGRGRDYYGYTF. The CDR3 DNA reads as TGTGTCAGAAGCTTAGGCAGGGGGCGCGATTACTATGGCTACACCTTC. The chain employs TRBV7-5 and TRBJ1-2; the table's TRBD1 call for D was not verified on the DNA. TRBV7-5 is noted as a pseudogene. The CDR3 has 16 residues.

The V call is TRBV9, the J call TRBJ2-3, with TRBD2 matching 7 bases. Trimming at V came to 3 bases and at J to 0 bases, leaving 4 bases not matched to a gene. Germline V gives CDR1 SGDLS, CDR2 YYNGEE. This CDR3 has 15 residues. The CDR3 nucleotides read TGTGCCAGCAGCGGGGGGGGGATTAGCACAGATACGCAGTATTTT. Its translation is CASSGGGISTDTQYF.

The chain employs TRBV4-1 and TRBJ1-6; D may be TRBD1 (5 bases). The length of the CDR3 is 16 residues. Trimming removed 0 bases at V and 5 bases at J, with 11 bases between. Per the germline V gene, CDR1 is MGHRA and CDR2 is YSYEKL. The CDR3 region is CASSQDTAGHNSPLHF. The CDR3 nucleotides are TGCGCCAGCAGCCAAGATACGGCAGGGCATAATTCACCCCTCCACTTT.

This sequence joins TRBV28 and TRBJ2-2; 8 nucleotides align to TRBD2. This CDR3 contains 14 residues. J gave up 7 bases and V 5 bases, and 6 bases lay outside the gene matches. Germline-derived CDR1 and CDR2 are MDHEN and SYDVKM. CDR3 residues: CASSRGGQGGELFF. DNA of the CDR3: TGTGCCAGCAGTCGGGGGGGCCAGGGCGGGGAGCTGTTTTTT.

This clone showed up just once. The genes are TRBV4-2 and TRBJ1-2; 7 bases align to TRBD1. With 5 bases clipped from V and 4 bases from J, the junction kept 4 bases outside the gene matches. This CDR3 contains 13 residues. The V gene's germline CDR1 is LGHNA and CDR2 YNFKEQ. The CDR3 loop reads CASSARDSYGYTF. In DNA, the CDR3 is TGTGCCAGCAGCGCCCGGGACAGCTATGGCTACACCTTC.

The chain is built from TRBV11-3 and TRBJ2-2; maybe TRBD1 (6 bases). Deletions cut 5 bases from V and 4 bases from J, with 14 bases between. This CDR3 has 15 amino acids. CDR1 and CDR2 from the germline V gene are SGHNT and YENEEA. In nucleotides, the CDR3 is TGTGCCAGCAGCAAAGACCTGGGGGCCACCGGGGAGCTGTTTTTT. It specifies CASSKDLGATGELFF.

The CDR3 region is CASKELGLLPNQPQHF. In DNA form, the CDR3 reads TGTGCCAGCAAAGAGCTAGGACTGTTACCTAATCAGCCCCAGCATTTT. The gene calls are TRBV2 and TRBJ1-5; no definite D call. The CDR3 is 16 residues long. V was clipped by 7 bases and J by 4 bases, with 20 bases between them. CDR1 is SNHLY and CDR2 is FYNNEI in the germline V gene.